These 9 T cell receptor beta chains were sequenced from one sample in a study of blood T cell repertoires in COVID-19. The protocol was immunoSEQ multiplex PCR, while the TCRdb copy is restricted to in-frame clones and leaves out a portion. The top ten clones hold about 4% of a sample with approximately 300,000 clones, approximately 91% of them seen once. The sequencing input was PBMCs or T cells enriched from blood (not recorded which). The receptors originated from a woman aged 25-40 years who had been exposed to COVID-19.

J is TRBJ2-6 and V is TRBV9; TRBD1 agrees at 7 bases. Germline CDR1 and CDR2: SGDLS and YYNGEE. The CDR3 loop spans 18 amino acids. Trimming cost V 3 bases and J 1 base; bases outside gene matches: 10. The CDR3 bases are TGTGCCAGCAGCGCCTGGGGACAGCTCCTTTCTGGGGCCAACGTCCTGACTTTC. Amino acids: CASSAWGQLLSGANVLTF.

V is TRBV7-6 and J is TRBJ1-5; 8 bases map to TRBD1. The length of the CDR3 is 16 residues. V lost 1 base to trimming and J lost 7 bases; unmatched junction nucleotides: 9. The V gene's germline CDR1 is SGHVS and CDR2 FNYEAQ. CDR3 region: CASSLGPRGLYQPQHF. The DNA for the CDR3 is TGTGCCAGCAGCTTAGGACCCAGGGGGCTTTACCAGCCCCAGCATTTT.

The chain carries TRBV5-5 and TRBJ1-6, with D unclear. The CDR3 runs 13 residues. Trimming removed 2 bases from V and 5 bases from J, with 5 bases in between. Germline CDR1 is SGHKS and CDR2 is YYEKEE (reference sequence). The CDR3 is CASSFTDNSPLHF. CDR3 DNA sequence: TGTGCCAGCAGCTTCACAGATAATTCACCCCTCCACTTT.

The chain links TRBV19 to TRBJ2-7; TRBD2 agrees at 11 bases. The V gene's germline CDR1 is LNHDA and CDR2 SQIVND (reference sequence). The CDR3 is 15 residues long. The V gene end was trimmed by 4 bases and the J gene end by 4 bases; junction bases not matched to a gene: 6. CDR3 DNA sequence: TGTGCCAGTAGTAGACTAGCGGGGCCTTCGTACGAGCAGTACTTC. Encoded protein: CASSRLAGPSYEQYF.

The rearrangement uses TRBV4-1 and TRBJ2-6; weak D call: TRBD2 (5 bases). Germline V gene lookup returns CDR1 MGHRA and CDR2 YSYEKL. V lost 4 bases to trimming and J lost 0 bases, with 10 bases between them. The CDR3 sequence is 16 residues long. The CDR3 loop is CASSLLGDSGANVLTF. For the CDR3, the DNA is TGCGCCAGCAGCCTTCTGGGAGACTCTGGGGCCAACGTCCTGACTTTC.

This chain uses TRBV12-5 with TRBJ2-1, with TRBD2 as a possible D gene (5 bases). The CDR3 is 17 amino acids. The germline V gene encodes CDR1 LGHNT and CDR2 FRNRAP. V lost 0 bases to trimming and J lost 0 bases, with 12 bases between them. The CDR3 nucleotides are TGTGCTAGTGGTTTGGTACTAGGCAGGAGCTCCTACAATGAGCAGTTCTTC. It translates to CASGLVLGRSSYNEQFF.

As concerns this clone: Other DNA sequences from this sample encode an identical CDR3 as well. The rearrangement links TRBV12-3 or TRBV12-4 to TRBJ1-1; D gene unclear. V lost 2 bases to trimming and J lost 1 base, with 5 bases between them. This CDR3 has 13 residues. The CDR3 loop reads CASSLTGNTEAFF. In nucleotides, the CDR3 is TGTGCCAGCAGTTTAACCGGGAACACTGAAGCTTTCTTT.

V is TRBV29-1 and J is TRBJ2-3; D remains ambiguous. Looked up from germline, CDR1 is SQVTM and CDR2 is ANQGSEA. The CDR3 spans 12 residues. With 4 bases removed from V and 2 bases from J, the gap between germline ends came to 7 bases. CDR3 loop: CSVAEITDTQYF. In nucleotides, the CDR3 is TGCAGCGTTGCGGAGATCACAGATACGCAGTATTTT.

The rearrangement joins TRBV6-6 to TRBJ1-1; D might be TRBD1 (5 bases). With 8 bases removed from V and 0 bases from J, the gap between germline ends came to 13 bases. The CDR3 is made up of 14 amino acids. Germline V gene data show CDR1 as MNHNY and CDR2 as SVGAGI (reference sequence). CDR3 DNA: TGTGCCAGCGGGCGACAGAACATGAACACTGAAGCTTTCTTT. It yields the protein CASGRQNMNTEAFF.